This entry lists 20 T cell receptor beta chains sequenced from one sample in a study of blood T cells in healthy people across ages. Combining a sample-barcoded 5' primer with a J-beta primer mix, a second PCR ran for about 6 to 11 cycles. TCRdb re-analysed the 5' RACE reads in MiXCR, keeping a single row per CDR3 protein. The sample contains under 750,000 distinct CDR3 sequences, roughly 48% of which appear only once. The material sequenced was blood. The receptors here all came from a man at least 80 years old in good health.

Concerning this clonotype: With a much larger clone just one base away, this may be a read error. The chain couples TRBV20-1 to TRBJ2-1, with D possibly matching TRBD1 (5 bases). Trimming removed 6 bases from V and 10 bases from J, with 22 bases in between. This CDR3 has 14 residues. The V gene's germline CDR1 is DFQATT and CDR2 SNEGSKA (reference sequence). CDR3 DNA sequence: TGCAGTGCCGCCTCGTCAGGGTATCCCTACGAGCAGTTCTTC. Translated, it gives CSAASSGYPYEQFF.

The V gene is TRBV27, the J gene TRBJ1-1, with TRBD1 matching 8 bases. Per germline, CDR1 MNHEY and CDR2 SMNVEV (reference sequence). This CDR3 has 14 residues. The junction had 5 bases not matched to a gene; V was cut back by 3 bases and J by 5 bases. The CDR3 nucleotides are TGTGCCAGCAGTTTTGGGGACAGGACTACTGAAGCTTTCTTT. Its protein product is CASSFGDRTTEAFF.

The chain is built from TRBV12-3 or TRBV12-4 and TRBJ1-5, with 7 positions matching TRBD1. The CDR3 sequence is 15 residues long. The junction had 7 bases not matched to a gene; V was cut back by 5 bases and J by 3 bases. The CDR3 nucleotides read TGTGCCAGCAGTCCGGGACAGATCAACAATCAGCCCCAGCATTTT. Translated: CASSPGQINNQPQHF.

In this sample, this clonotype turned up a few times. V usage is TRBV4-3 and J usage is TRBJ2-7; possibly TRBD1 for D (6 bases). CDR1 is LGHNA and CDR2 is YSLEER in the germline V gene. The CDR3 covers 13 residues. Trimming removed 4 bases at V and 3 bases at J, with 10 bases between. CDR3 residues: CASSRTEYYEQYF. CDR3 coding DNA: TGCGCCAGCAGCCGGACAGAGTACTACGAGCAGTACTTC.

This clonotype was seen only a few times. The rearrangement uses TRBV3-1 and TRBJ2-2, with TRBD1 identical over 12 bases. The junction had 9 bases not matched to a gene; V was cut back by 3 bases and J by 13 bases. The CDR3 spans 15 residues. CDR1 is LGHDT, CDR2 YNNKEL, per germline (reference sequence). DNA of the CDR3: TGTGCCAGCAGCCATACCGGGACAGGGGGCGCGGGGCTGTTTTTT. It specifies CASSHTGTGGAGLFF.

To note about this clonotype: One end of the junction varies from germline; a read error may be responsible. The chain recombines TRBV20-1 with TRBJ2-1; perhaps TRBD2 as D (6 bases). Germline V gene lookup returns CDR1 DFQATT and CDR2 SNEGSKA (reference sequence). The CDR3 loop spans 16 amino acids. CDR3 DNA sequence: TGCAGTACTAGAGAGTTCCGGGACTCAATCCACAATGAGCAGTTCTTC. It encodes CSTREFRDSIHNEQFF.

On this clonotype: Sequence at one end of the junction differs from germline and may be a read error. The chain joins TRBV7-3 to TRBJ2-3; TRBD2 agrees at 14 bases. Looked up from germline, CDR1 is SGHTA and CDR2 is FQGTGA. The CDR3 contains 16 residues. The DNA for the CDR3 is TGTGCCAGCAGCCCAAGACTAGCGGGGGGGTCAGATACGCGGTATTTT. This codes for CASSPRLAGGSDTRYF.

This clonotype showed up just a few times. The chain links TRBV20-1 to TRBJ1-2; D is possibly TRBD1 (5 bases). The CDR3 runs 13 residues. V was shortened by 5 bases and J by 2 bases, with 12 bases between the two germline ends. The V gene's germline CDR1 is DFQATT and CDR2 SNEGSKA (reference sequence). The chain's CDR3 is CSAEGPRNYGYTF. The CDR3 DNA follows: TGCAGTGCTGAGGGACCGAGAAACTATGGCTACACCTTC.

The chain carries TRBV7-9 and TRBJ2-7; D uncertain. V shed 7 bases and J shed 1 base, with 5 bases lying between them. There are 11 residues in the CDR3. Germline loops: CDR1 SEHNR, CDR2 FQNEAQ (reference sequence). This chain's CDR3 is CASKGSYEQYF. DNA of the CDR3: TGTGCCAGCAAGGGATCCTACGAGCAGTACTTC.

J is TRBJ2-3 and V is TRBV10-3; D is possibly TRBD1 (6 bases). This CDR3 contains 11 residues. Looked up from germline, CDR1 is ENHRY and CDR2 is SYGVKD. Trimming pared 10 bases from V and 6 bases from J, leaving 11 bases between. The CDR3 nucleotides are TGTGCCACCGCGGACAGCGATACGCAGTATTTT. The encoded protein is CATADSDTQYF.

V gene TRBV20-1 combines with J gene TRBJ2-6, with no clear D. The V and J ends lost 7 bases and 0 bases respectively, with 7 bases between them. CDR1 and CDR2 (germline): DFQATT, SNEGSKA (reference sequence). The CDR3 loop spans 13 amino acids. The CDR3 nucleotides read TGCAGTGTAAAGGACTCTGGGGCCAACGTCCTGACTTTC. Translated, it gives CSVKDSGANVLTF.

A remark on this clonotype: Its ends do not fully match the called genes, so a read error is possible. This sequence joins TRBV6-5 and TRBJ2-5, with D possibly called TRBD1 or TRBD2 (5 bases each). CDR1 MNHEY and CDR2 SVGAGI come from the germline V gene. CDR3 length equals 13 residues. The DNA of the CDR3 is TGTGCCAGCAGTGTTGCATTAGGGGAGATCCAGTACTTC. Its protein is CASSVALGEIQYF.

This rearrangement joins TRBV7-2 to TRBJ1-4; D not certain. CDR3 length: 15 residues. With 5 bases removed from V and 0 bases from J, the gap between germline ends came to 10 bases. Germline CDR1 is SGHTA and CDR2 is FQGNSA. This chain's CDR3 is CASSRSFATNEKLFF. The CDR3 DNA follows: TGTGCCAGCAGCCGATCATTTGCAACTAATGAAAAACTGTTTTTT.

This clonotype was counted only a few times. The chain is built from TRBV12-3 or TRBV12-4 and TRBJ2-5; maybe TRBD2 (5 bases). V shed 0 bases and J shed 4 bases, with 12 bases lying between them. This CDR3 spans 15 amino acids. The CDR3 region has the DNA TGTGCCAGCAGTTTAGCCAGTCGTGGGAGAGAGACCCAGTACTTC. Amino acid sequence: CASSLASRGRETQYF.

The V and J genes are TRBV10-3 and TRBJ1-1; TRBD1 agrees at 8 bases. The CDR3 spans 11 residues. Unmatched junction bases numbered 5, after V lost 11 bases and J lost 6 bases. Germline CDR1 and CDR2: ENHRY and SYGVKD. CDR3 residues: CASRDRSEAFF. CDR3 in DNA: TGTGCCTCCAGGGACAGGTCTGAAGCTTTCTTT.

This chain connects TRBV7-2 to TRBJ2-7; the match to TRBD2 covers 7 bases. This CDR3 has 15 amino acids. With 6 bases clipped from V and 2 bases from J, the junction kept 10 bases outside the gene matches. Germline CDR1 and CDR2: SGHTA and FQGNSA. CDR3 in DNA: TGTGCCAGCAGTAATGGGGCGGGAGTGACCTACGAGCAGTACTTC. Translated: CASSNGAGVTYEQYF.

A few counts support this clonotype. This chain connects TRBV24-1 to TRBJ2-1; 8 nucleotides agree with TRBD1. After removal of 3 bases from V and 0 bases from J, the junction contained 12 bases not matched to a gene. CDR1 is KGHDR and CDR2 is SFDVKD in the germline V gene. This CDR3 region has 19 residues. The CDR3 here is CATSDSRGRGWSSYNEQFF. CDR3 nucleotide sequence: TGTGCCACCAGTGATAGCAGGGGGCGCGGTTGGAGCTCCTACAATGAGCAGTTCTTC.

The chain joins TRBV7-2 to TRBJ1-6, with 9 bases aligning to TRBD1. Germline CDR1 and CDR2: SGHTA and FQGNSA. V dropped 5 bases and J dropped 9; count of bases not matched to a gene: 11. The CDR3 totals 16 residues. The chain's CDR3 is CASSLTGQGIRSPLHF. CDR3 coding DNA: TGTGCCAGCAGCCTCACCGGACAGGGGATACGTTCACCCCTCCACTTT.

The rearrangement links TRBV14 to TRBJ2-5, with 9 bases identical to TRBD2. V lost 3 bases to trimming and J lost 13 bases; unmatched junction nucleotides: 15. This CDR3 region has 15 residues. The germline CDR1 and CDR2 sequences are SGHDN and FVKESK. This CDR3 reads CASSHRTASGTQLYF. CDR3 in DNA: TGTGCCAGCAGCCACCGAACGGCTAGCGGGACCCAGTTGTACTTC. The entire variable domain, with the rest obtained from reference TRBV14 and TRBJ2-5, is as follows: EAGVTQFPSHSVIEKGQTVTLRCDPISGHDNLYWYRRVMGKEIKFLLHFVKESKQDESGMPNNRFLAERTGGTYSTLKVQPAELEDSGVYFCASSHRTASGTQLYFGPGTRLLVL.

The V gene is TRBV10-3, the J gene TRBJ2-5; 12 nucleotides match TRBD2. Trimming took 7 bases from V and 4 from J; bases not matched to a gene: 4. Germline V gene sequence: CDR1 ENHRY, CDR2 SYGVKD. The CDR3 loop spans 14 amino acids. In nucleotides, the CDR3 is TGTGCCATCAAGTCGACTAGCGGGAGAGAGACCCAGTACTTC. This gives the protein CAIKSTSGRETQYF.